This T cell receptor beta chain was obtained from a study of Graves' ophthalmopathy and Graves' hyperthyroidism. TCR beta CDR3 amplification used RNA transcripts. First-round RT-PCR with HTBI primers preceded a second-round multiplex PCR. TCRdb recomputed calls from the multiplex PCR reads with MiXCR, one row per CDR3 protein. The sample holds fewer than 650,000 distinct CDR3 sequences, about a fifth seen once. V was trimmed by 2 bases and J by 5 bases, leaving 15 bases between them. This CDR3 spans 15 amino acids. Per the germline V gene, CDR1 is MGHRA and CDR2 is YSYEKL. What was sequenced was peripheral blood. The chain has TRBV4-1 and TRBJ1-2; possibly TRBD1 for D (5 bases). The source of this sequence is a woman aged 18-35 years with stable Graves' hyperthyroidism. Some clones in this sample may be carry-over from other donors' samples. The CDR3 spells CASSQQGTTTYGYTF. The CDR3 nucleotides are TGCGCCAGCAGCCAACAAGGGACGACCACTTATGGCTACACCTTC.